The subject of this entry is one T cell receptor beta chain. Its matching antigen is unknown. Some clones are missing from TCRdb's copy, which holds only in-frame ones; the method was immunoSEQ multiplex PCR. The data contain roughly 76,000 clones, approximately 85% of them singletons. This entry is derived from a study of a mutant IDH1 vaccine in newly diagnosed glioma. Overall study: Onset of vaccination occurred 4-6 weeks following radiotherapy alone, or with temozolomide cycles. Earlier therapy was either radiotherapy, temozolomide, or both, and most got both.

Time point specified: week 23, last vaccination. Doses of 300 ug of mutant IDH1 20-mer peptide were given with topical imiquimod. Donors harbored newly found WHO grade 3 or 4 IDH1-mutant, ATRX-lost astrocytomas. This CDR3 comprises 13 residues. The trim removed 4 bases at V and 8 bases at J, leaving 6 bases unmatched. Germline lookup yields CDR1 MNHEY and CDR2 SVGAGI. This sequence was found in a man aged 25 to 45 with glioma. Some clones in this sample may be carry-over from other donors' samples. The V gene is TRBV6-5, the J gene TRBJ1-2; TRBD1 matches 8 bases. This material consisted of PBMCs, taken from a glioma patient whose treatment included an IDH1 peptide vaccine. This CDR3 is CASSWSGGGGYTF. In DNA form, the CDR3 reads TGTGCCAGCAGTTGGTCAGGGGGCGGGGGCTACACCTTC.